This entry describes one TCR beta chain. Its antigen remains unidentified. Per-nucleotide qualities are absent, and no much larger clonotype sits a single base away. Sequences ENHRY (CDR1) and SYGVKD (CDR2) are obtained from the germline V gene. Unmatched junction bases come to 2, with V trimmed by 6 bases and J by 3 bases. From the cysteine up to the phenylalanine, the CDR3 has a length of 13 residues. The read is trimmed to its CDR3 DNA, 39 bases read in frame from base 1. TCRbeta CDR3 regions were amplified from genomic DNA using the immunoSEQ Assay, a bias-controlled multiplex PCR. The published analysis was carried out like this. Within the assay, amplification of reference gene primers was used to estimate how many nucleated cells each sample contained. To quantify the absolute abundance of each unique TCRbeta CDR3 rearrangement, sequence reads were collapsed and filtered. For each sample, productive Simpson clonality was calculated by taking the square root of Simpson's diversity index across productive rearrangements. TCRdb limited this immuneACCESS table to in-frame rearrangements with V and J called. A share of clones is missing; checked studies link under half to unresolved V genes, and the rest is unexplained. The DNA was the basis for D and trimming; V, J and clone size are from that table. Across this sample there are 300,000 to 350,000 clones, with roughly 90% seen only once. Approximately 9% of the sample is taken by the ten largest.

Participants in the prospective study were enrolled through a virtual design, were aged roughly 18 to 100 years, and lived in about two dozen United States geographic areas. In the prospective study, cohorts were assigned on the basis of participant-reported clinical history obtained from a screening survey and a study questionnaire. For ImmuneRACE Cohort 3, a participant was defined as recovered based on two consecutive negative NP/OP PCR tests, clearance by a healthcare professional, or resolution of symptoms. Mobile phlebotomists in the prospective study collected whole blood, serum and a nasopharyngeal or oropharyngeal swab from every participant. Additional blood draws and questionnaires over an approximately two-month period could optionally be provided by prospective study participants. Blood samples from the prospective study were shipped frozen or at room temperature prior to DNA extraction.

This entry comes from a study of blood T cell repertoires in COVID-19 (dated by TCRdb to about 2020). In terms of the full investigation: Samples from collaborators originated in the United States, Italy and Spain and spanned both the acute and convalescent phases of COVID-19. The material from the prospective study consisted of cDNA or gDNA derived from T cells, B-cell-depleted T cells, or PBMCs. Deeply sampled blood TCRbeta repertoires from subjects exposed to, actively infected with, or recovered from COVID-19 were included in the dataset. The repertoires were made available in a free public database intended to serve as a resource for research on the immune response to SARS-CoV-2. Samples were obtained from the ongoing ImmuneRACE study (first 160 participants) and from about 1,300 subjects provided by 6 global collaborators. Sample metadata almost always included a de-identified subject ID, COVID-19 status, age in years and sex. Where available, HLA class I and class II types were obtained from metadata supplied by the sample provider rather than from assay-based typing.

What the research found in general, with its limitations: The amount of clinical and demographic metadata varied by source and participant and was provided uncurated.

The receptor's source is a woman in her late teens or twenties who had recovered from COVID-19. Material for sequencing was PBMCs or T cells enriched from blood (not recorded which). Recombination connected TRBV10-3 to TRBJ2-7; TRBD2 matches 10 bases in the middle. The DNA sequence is TGTGCCATCAGCCCTAGCGGGAGCTACGAGCAGTACTTC. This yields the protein CAISPSGSYEQYF.